This T cell receptor (beta chain) was identified in a study of blood T cell repertoires in COVID-19 (dated by TCRdb to 2018 to 2020). Concerning the study at large: Samples from collaborators originated in the United States, Italy and Spain and spanned both the acute and convalescent phases of COVID-19. The repertoires were made available in a free public database intended to serve as a resource for research on the immune response to SARS-CoV-2. The prospective study material was composed of cDNA or gDNA derived from T cells, B-cell-depleted T cells, or PBMCs. Where available, HLA class I and class II types were obtained from metadata supplied by the sample provider rather than from assay-based typing. Samples came from the ongoing ImmuneRACE study (first 160 participants) plus 1,254 subjects from 6 global collaborators. Nearly every sample came with metadata listing a de-identified subject ID, COVID-19 status, age in years and sex. Deeply sampled blood TCRbeta repertoires from subjects exposed to, actively infected with, or recovered from COVID-19 were included in the dataset.

Concerning this clone: Its target antigen remains unknown. No per-base quality is available; no much larger clone lies one base away.

Summary of the overall study and its limitations: Clinical and demographic metadata were provided uncurated, with the amount varying by source and participant.

The CDR3 measures 15 amino acids from cysteine to phenylalanine. The kept DNA is CDR3 alone, 45 bases in frame from the first base. From the germline V gene (reference sequence), CDR1 is SGHNT and CDR2 is YYREEE. Ends trimmed: V by 4 bases, J by 9 bases; bases unmatched to a gene: 10. Each collaborating institution followed its own protocols to collect whole blood in K2EDTA tubes. For TCRbeta analysis, collaborators shipped samples as frozen whole blood, isolated PBMCs, or DNA extracted from either of those sample types. The immunoSEQ Assay, a bias-controlled multiplex PCR, was used to amplify TCRbeta CDR3 regions from genomic DNA. The source study handled its data this way. The number of nucleated cells in each sample was estimated by amplification of reference gene primers within the assay. To quantify the absolute abundance of each unique TCRbeta CDR3 rearrangement, sequence reads were collapsed and filtered. For each sample, productive Simpson clonality was calculated as the square root of Simpson's diversity index over productive rearrangements. TCRdb took over this immuneACCESS table, retaining in-frame rearrangements with V and J assigned. Such tables are incomplete; in checked studies, under half of the missing clones stem from an unresolved V gene, and the remainder is unexplained. The DNA was the basis for D and trimming; V, J and clone size are from that table. The sample has some 110,000 clones on record, roughly 80% of them singletons. 5% to 7.5% of the sample is taken by the ten largest.

The rearranged segments are TRBV5-4 and TRBJ2-1; TRBD1 lines up with 10 middle nucleotides. The source of this sequence is a man between 65 and 85 years old with acute or convalescent COVID-19. Sequenced input: peripheral blood. Read as DNA, the sequence is TGTGCCAGCAGCAAGGGACAGGGGAGAGGCACTGAGCAGTTCTTC. Its protein product is CASSKGQGRGTEQFF.